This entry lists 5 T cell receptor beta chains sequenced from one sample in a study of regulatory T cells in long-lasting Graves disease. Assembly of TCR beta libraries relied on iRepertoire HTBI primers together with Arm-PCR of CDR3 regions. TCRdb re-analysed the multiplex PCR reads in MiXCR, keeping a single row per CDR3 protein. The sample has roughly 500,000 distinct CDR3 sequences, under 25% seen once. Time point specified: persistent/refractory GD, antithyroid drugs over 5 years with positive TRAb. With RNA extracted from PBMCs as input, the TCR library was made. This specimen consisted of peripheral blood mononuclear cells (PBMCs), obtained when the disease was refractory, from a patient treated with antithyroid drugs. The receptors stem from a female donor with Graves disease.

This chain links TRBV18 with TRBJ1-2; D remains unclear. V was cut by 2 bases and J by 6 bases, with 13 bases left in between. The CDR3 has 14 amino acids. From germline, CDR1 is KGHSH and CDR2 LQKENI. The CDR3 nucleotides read TGTGCCAGCTCACCAACTGGACGGCAGGATGGCTACACCTTC. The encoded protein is CASSPTGRQDGYTF.

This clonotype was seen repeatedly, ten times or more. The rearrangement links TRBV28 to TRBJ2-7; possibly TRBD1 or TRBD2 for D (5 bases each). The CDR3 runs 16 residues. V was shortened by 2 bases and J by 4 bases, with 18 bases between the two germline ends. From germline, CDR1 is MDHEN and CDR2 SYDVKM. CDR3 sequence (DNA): TGTGCCAGCAGTTTAGGTCCTGGGGGAGTCCCATACGAGCAGTACTTC. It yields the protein CASSLGPGGVPYEQYF.

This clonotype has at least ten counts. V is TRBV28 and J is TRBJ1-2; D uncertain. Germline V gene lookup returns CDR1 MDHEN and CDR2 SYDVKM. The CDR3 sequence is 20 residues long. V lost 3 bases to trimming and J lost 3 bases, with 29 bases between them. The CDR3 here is CASSFTIPLTEFSGDYGYTF. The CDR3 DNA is TGTGCCAGCAGTTTTACCATCCCATTAACAGAGTTTAGCGGAGACTATGGCTACACCTTC.

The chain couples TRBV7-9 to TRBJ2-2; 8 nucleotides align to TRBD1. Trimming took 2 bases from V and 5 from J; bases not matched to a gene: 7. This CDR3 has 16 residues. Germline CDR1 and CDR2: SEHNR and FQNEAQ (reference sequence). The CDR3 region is CASSLKGQGITGELFF. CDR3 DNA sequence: TGTGCCAGCAGCTTAAAAGGACAGGGAATAACCGGGGAGCTGTTTTTT.

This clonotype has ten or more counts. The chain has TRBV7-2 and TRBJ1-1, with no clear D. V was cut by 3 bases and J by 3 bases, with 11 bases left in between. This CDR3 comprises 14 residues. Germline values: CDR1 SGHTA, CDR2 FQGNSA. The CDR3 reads CASSFWRGDTEAFF. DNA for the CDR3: TGTGCCAGCAGCTTTTGGCGGGGAGACACTGAAGCTTTCTTT.